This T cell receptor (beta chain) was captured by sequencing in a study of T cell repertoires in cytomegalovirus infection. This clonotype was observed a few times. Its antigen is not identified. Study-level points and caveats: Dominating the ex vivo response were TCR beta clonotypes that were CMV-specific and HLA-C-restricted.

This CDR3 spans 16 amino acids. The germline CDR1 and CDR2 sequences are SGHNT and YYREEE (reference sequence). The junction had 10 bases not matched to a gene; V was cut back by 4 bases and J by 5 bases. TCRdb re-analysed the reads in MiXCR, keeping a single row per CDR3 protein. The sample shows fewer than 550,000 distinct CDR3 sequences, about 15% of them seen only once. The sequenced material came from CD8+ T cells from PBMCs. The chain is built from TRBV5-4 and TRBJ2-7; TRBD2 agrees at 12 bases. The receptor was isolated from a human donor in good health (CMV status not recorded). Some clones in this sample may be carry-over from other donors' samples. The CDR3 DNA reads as TGTGCCAGCAGCGTCGGACTAGCGGGAACCATCGACGAGCAGTACTTC. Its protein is CASSVGLAGTIDEQYF.